This T cell receptor beta chain was obtained from a study of cytomegalovirus exposure and HLA in healthy donors. Study information: The platform used for the roughly 130 validation repertoires matched that of the 500 to 850 first-cohort repertoires, a later analysis reported.

TCRdb's copy holds only in-frame clones and misses some; the assay was immunoSEQ multiplex PCR. The profile covers fewer than 200,000 clones, with around 92% appearing a single time and 10% taken by the ten largest. The approximately 120-subject validation cohort, separate from the roughly 670-subject first cohort, included the donors. The CDR3 consists of 15 residues. Germline values: CDR1 SGHRS, CDR2 YFSETQ. Trimming removed 4 bases at V and 0 bases at J, with 11 bases between. Specimen: PBMCs. This clonotype was obtained from a woman under 30 in good health and CMV-seropositive. The rearrangement uses TRBV5-1 and TRBJ2-1; D perhaps matches TRBD2 (6 bases). This CDR3 is CASSPGGNSYNEQFF. The CDR3 coding sequence is TGCGCCAGCAGCCCCGGCGGGAACTCCTACAATGAGCAGTTCTTC.